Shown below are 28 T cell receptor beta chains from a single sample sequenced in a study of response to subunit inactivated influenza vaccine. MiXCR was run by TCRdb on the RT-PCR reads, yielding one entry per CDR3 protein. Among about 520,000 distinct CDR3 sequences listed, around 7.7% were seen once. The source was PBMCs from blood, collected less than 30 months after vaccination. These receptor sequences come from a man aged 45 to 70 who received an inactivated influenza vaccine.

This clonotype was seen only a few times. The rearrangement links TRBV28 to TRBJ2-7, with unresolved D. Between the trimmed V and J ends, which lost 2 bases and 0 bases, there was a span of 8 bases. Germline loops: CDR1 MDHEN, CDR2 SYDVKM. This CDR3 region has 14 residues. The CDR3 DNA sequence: TGTGCCAGCAGTTTACCGGACCGCTCCTACGAGCAGTACTTC. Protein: CASSLPDRSYEQYF.

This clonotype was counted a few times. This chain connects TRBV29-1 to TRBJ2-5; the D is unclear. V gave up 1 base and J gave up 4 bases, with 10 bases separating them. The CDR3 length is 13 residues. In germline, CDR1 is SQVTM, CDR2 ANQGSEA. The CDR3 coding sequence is TGCAGCGTTGAAGGTACGGCGAGAGAGACCCAGTACTTC. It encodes CSVEGTARETQYF.

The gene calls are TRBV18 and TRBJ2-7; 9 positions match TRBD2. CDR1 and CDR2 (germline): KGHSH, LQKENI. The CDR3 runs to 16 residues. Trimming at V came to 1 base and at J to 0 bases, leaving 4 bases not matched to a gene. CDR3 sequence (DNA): TGTGCCAGCTCACCACGTAGCGGGGGAAACTCCTACGAGCAGTACTTC. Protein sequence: CASSPRSGGNSYEQYF.

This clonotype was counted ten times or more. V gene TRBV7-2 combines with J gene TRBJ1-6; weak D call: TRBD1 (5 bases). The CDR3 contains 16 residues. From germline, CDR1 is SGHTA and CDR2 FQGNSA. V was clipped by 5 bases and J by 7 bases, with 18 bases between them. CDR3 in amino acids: CASSPRGLLMNSPLHF. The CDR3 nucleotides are TGTGCCAGCAGCCCCCGGGGCCTACTAATGAATTCACCCCTCCACTTT.

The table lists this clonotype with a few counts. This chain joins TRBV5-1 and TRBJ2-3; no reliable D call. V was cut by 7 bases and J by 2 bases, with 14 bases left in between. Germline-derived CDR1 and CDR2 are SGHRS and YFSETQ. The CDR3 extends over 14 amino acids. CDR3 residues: CASVSESATDTQYF. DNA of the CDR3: TGCGCCAGCGTATCCGAGAGCGCCACAGATACGCAGTATTTT.

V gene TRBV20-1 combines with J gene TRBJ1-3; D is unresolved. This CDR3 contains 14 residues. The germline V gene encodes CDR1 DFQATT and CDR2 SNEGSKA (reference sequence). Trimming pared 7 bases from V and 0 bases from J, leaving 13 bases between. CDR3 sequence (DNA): TGCAGTGGGTCCCCAAGCACCTCTGGAAACACCATATATTTT. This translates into CSGSPSTSGNTIYF.

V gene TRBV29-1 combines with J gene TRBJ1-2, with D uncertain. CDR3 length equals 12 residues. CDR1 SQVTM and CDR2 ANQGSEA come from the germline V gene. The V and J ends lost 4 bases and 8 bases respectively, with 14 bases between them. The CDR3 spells CSVVDPRSGYTF. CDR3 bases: TGCAGCGTTGTTGACCCTCGATCGGGCTACACCTTC.

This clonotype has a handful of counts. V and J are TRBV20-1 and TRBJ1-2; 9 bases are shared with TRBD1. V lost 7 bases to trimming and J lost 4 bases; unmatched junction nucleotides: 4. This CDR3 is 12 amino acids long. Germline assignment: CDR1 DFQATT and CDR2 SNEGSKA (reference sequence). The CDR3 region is CSVTGGSYGYTF. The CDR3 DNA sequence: TGCAGTGTTACAGGGGGCAGCTATGGCTACACCTTC.

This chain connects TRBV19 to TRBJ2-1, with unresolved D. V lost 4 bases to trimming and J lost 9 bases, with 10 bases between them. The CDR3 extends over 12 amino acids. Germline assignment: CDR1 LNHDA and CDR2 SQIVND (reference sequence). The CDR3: CASSTGRSEQFF. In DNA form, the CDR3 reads TGTGCCAGTAGTACCGGACGGAGTGAGCAGTTCTTC. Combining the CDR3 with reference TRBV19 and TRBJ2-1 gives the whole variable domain DGGITQSPKYLFRKEGQNVTLSCEQNLNHDAMYWYRQDPGQGLRLIYYSQIVNDFQKGDIAEGYSVSREKKESFPLTVTSAQKNPTAFYLCASSTGRSEQFFGPGTRLTVL.

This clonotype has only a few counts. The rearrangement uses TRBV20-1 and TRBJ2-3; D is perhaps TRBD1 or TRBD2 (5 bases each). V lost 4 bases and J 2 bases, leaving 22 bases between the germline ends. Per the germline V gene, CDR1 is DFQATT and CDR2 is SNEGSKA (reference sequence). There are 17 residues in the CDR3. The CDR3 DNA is TGCAGTGCTATGGGGGTAACAGGAGAGGGGCTCACAGATACGCAGTATTTT. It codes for CSAMGVTGEGLTDTQYF.

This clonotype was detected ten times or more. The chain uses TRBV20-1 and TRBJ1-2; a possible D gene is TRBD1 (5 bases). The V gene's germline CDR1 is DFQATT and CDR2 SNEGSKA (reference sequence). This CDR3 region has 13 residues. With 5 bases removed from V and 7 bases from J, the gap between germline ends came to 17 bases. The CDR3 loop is CSAATQVGGGYTF. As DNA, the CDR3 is TGCAGTGCTGCGACACAGGTGGGGGGTGGCTACACCTTC.

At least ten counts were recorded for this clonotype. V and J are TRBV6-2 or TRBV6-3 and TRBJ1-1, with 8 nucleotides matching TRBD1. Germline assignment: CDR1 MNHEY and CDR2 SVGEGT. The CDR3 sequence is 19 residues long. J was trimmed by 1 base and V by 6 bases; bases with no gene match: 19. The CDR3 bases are TGTGCCAGCAGGCCCAACCGATTTTGGACAGGGCCAGGGAACACTGAAGCTTTCTTT. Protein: CASRPNRFWTGPGNTEAFF.

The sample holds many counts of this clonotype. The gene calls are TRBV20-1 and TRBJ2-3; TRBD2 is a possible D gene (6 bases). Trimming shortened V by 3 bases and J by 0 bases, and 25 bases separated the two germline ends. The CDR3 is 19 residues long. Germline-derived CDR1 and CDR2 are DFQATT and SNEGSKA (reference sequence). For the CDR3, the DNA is TGCAGTGCTAGTTCATACCCCTCGGAGCTAGCGATGAGCACAGATACGCAGTATTTT. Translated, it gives CSASSYPSELAMSTDTQYF.

The CDR3 nucleotides are TGTGCCAGCAGTTTATCGGGTTACACCGGGGAGCTGTTTTTT. It is translated as CASSLSGYTGELFF. The V and J genes are TRBV27 and TRBJ2-2; no firm D call. The CDR3 is 14 amino acids. V shed 0 bases and J shed 3 bases, with 5 bases lying between them. Germline V gene data show CDR1 as MNHEY and CDR2 as SMNVEV (reference sequence).

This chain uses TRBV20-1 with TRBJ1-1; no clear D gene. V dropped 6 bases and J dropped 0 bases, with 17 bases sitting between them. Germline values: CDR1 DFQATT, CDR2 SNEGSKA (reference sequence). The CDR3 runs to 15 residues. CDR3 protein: CSARAGTIMNTEAFF. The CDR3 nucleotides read TGCAGTGCCCGGGCGGGAACGATCATGAACACTGAAGCTTTCTTT.

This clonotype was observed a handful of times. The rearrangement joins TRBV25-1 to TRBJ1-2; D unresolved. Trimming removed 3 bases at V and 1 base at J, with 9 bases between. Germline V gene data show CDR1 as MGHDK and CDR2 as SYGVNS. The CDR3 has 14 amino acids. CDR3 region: CASSEVGINYGYTF. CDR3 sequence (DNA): TGTGCCAGCAGTGAGGTGGGGATTAACTATGGCTACACCTTC.

The CDR3 DNA is TGCAGTGCTAGGGATCTTGCTCCGGGCTCCTACAATGAGCAGTTCTTC. This codes for CSARDLAPGSYNEQFF. This chain uses TRBV20-1 with TRBJ2-1; D uncertain. Germline CDR1 and CDR2: DFQATT and SNEGSKA (reference sequence). V lost 3 bases and J 0 bases, leaving 15 bases between the germline ends. CDR3 size: 16 residues.

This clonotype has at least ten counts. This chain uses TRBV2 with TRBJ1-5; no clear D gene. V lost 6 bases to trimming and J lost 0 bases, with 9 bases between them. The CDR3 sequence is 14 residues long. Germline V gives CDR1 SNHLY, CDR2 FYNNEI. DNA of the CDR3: TGTGCCAGCAGCCGAGGGAGTAGCAATCAGCCCCAGCATTTT. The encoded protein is CASSRGSSNQPQHF. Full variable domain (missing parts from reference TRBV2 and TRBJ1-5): EPEVTQTPSHQVTQMGQEVILRCVPISNHLYFYWYRQILGQKVEFLVSFYNNEISEKSEIFDDQFSVERPDGSNFTLKIRSTKLEDSAMYFCASSRGSSNQPQHFGDGTRLSIL.

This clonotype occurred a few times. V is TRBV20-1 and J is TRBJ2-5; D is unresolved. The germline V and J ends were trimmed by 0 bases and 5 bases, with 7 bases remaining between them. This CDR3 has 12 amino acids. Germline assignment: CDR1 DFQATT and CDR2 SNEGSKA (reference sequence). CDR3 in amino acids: CSAREGSETQYF. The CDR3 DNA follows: TGCAGTGCTAGAGAGGGGTCGGAGACCCAGTACTTC.

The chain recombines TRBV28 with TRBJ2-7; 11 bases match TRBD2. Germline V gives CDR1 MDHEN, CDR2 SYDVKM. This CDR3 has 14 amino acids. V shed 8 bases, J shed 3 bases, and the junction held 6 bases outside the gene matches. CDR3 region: CASVLAGGSYEQYF. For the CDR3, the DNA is TGTGCCAGCGTCTTAGCGGGAGGGAGCTACGAGCAGTACTTC.

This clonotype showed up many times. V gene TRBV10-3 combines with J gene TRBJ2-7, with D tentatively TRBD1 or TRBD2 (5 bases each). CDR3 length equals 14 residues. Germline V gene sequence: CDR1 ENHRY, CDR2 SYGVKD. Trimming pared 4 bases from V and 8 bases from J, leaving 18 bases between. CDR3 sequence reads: CAISGVGDRDKQYF. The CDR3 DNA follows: TGTGCCATCAGTGGCGTTGGGGACCGAGATAAGCAGTACTTC.

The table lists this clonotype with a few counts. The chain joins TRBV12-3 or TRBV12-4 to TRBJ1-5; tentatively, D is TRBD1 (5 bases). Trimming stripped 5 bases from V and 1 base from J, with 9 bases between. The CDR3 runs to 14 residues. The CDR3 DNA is TGTGCCAGCAGTGCAGGGCTCAGCAATCAGCCCCAGCATTTT. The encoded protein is CASSAGLSNQPQHF.

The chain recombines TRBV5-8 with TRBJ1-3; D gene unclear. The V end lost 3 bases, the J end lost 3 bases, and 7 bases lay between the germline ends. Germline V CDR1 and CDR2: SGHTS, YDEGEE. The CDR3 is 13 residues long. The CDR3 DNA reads TGTGCCAGCAGCTGGAAAGGTGGAAACACCATATATTTT. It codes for CASSWKGGNTIYF.

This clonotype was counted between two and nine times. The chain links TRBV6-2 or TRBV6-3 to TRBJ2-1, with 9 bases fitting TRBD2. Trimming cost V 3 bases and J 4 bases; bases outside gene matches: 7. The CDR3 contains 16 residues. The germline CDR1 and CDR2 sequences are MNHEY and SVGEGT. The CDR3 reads CASSYQHSGGYNEQFF. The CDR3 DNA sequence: TGTGCCAGCAGTTATCAACATAGCGGGGGTTACAATGAGCAGTTCTTC.

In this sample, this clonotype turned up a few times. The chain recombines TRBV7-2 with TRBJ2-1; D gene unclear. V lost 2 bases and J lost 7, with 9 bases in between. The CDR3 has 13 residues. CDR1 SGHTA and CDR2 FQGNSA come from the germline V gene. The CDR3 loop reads CASSLSRANEQFF. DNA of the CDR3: TGTGCCAGCAGCTTAAGTAGGGCGAATGAGCAGTTCTTC.

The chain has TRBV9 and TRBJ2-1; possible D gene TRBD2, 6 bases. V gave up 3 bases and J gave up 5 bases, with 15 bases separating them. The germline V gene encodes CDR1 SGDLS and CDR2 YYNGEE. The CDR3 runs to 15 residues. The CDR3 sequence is CASSARGTSNNEQFF. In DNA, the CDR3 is TGTGCCAGCAGCGCGAGAGGGACTTCCAACAATGAGCAGTTCTTC.

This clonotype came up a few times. As DNA, the CDR3 is TGCGCCAGCATAGGACAGGGAGACACTGAAGCTTTCTTT. It specifies CASIGQGDTEAFF. The chain couples TRBV5-1 to TRBJ1-1, with 8 bases lining up with TRBD1. CDR1 and CDR2 (germline): SGHRS, YFSETQ. The CDR3 is 13 amino acids. J lost 3 bases, V lost 6 bases, and 4 bases had no gene match.

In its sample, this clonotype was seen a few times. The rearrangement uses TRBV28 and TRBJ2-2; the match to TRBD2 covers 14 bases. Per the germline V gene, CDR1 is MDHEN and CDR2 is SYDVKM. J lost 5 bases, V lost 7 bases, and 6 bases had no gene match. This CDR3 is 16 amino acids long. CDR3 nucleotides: TGTGCCAGCACAAAAAGACTAGCGGGAGGGACCGGGGAGCTGTTTTTT. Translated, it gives CASTKRLAGGTGELFF.